A single sample is the source of the 25 T cell receptor beta chains below, sequenced in a study of graft-versus-host responses after intestinal transplantation. Produced via immunoSEQ multiplex PCR; TCRdb's table is partial and in-frame only. The sample records tens of thousands of clones, around 86% being singletons. Their antigens remain unidentified. This specimen was unstimulated CD8+ T cells sorted from spleen or lymph node cells, taken before transplant. The receptors come from a human donor who was the organ donor for an intestinal transplant.

The J gene is TRBJ1-2, the V gene TRBV19, with D perhaps TRBD1 (5 bases). Germline CDR1 and CDR2: LNHDA and SQIVND (reference sequence). Trimming took 7 bases from V and 4 from J, leaving 19 bases between them. This CDR3 is built from 15 residues. The CDR3 bases are TGTGCCAGTACCTACACGAGAGGGGACCTCTATGGCTACACCTTC. Amino acids: CASTYTRGDLYGYTF.

The chain couples TRBV5-6 to TRBJ2-7; 7 bases are a match to TRBD1. The CDR3 is 14 amino acids. With V trimmed by 4 bases and J by 4 bases, 8 bases remained unmatched. Germline lookup yields CDR1 SGHDT and CDR2 YYEEEE. The CDR3: CASSPGTVSYEQYF. As DNA, the CDR3 is TGTGCCAGCAGCCCCGGGACAGTCTCATACGAGCAGTACTTC.

The chain uses TRBV6-5 and TRBJ2-1, with D unclear. Per the germline V gene, CDR1 is MNHEY and CDR2 is SVGAGI. The CDR3 has 14 amino acids. With 5 bases removed from V and 0 bases from J, the gap between germline ends came to 8 bases. In DNA, the CDR3 is TGTGCCAGCAGTCCTTTTAGCTCCTACAATGAGCAGTTCTTC. Encoded protein: CASSPFSSYNEQFF.

The chain uses TRBV6-5 and TRBJ1-1; D is unclear. The V and J ends lost 1 base and 8 bases respectively, with 5 bases between them. CDR1 is MNHEY and CDR2 is SVGAGI in the germline V gene. The CDR3 runs to 11 residues. The CDR3 loop reads CASSYLSEAFF. The CDR3 region has the DNA TGTGCCAGCAGTTACTTATCAGAAGCTTTCTTT.

This sequence joins TRBV5-1 and TRBJ1-1; 9 bases match TRBD1. Germline-derived CDR1 and CDR2 are SGHRS and YFSETQ. CDR3 length equals 13 residues. With V trimmed by 1 base and J by 8 bases, 3 bases remained unmatched. The CDR3 nucleotides read TGCGCCAGCAGCTTGCCCGGGACAGGGGAAGCTTTCTTT. It translates to CASSLPGTGEAFF.

The rearrangement links TRBV30 to TRBJ1-1, with D unclear. Germline loops: CDR1 GTSNPN, CDR2 SVGIG (reference sequence). Deletions cut 3 bases from V and 6 bases from J, with 14 bases between. This CDR3 spans 13 amino acids. The chain's CDR3 is CAWRGSLRAEAFF. The DNA of the CDR3 is TGTGCCTGGAGAGGGTCGCTTAGAGCTGAAGCTTTCTTT.

The chain combines TRBV14 with TRBJ2-3; 9 nucleotides line up with TRBD1. V lost 1 base to trimming and J lost 6 bases; unmatched junction nucleotides: 5. CDR3 length: 15 amino acids. Looked up from germline, CDR1 is SGHDN and CDR2 is FVKESK. The CDR3: CASSQVQGAGDTQYF. The DNA for the CDR3 is TGTGCCAGCAGCCAAGTACAGGGGGCCGGTGATACGCAGTATTTT.

This rearrangement joins TRBV10-3 to TRBJ2-7; a weak D match, TRBD1 (6 bases). Germline V gene lookup returns CDR1 ENHRY and CDR2 SYGVKD. The CDR3 contains 15 residues. V lost 4 bases and J lost 0, with 13 bases in between. In DNA, the CDR3 is TGTGCCATCAGTGCTGGTCAGGGGTACTCCTACGAGCAGTACTTC. Protein: CAISAGQGYSYEQYF.

This chain uses TRBV19 with TRBJ2-3; tentatively, D is TRBD1 or TRBD2 (5 bases each). There are 14 residues in the CDR3. Trimming cost V 4 bases and J 0 bases, with 8 bases left between them. CDR1 is LNHDA, CDR2 SQIVND, per germline (reference sequence). The CDR3 DNA reads TGTGCCAGTAGTACCTGGGGGAGCACAGATACGCAGTATTTT. Translated, it gives CASSTWGSTDTQYF. Full variable domain (rest looked up from reference TRBV19 and TRBJ2-3): DGGITQSPKYLFRKEGQNVTLSCEQNLNHDAMYWYRQDPGQGLRLIYYSQIVNDFQKGDIAEGYSVSREKKESFPLTVTSAQKNPTAFYLCASSTWGSTDTQYFGPGTRLTVL.

In this sample, this clone turned up once. The CDR3 protein is CAAGERGVGYTF. Here the CDR3 DNA reads TGTGCCGCTGGGGAGAGAGGGGTGGGCTACACCTTC. This chain links TRBV27 with TRBJ1-2; weak D call: TRBD1 (5 bases). There are 12 residues in the CDR3. V was clipped by 11 bases and J by 8 bases, with 18 bases between them. The germline V gene encodes CDR1 MNHEY and CDR2 SMNVEV (reference sequence).

The rearrangement uses TRBV4-1 and TRBJ1-5; TRBD1 matches at 9 bases. The germline V gene encodes CDR1 MGHRA and CDR2 YSYEKL. The CDR3 consists of 16 residues. The J segment lost 5 bases and the V segment lost 0 bases, leaving 5 bases of the junction unmatched. The CDR3 region has the DNA TGCGCCAGCAGCCAAGAGGAAGGGACAGGGCATCAGCCCCAGCATTTT. Translated: CASSQEEGTGHQPQHF.

The chain combines TRBV29-1 with TRBJ2-7; either TRBD1 or TRBD2 may supply D (5 bases each). Germline V gives CDR1 SQVTM, CDR2 ANQGSEA. V lost 4 bases, J lost 4 bases, and 11 bases lay in between. The CDR3 is 12 residues long. For the CDR3, the DNA is TGCAGCGTTGGGGGGTGGGGGTACGAGCAGTACTTC. Its translation is CSVGGWGYEQYF.

The chain employs TRBV9 and TRBJ2-5; no reliable D call. V was shortened by 1 base and J by 0 bases, with 1 base between the two germline ends. The germline gives CDR1 SGDLS, CDR2 YYNGEE. This CDR3 contains 12 residues. The CDR3 coding sequence is TGTGCCAGCAGCGTAAACCAAGAGACCCAGTACTTC. Its translation is CASSVNQETQYF. Filled out from reference TRBV9 and TRBJ2-5, the complete variable domain reads DSGVTQTPKHLITATGQRVTLRCSPRSGDLSVYWYQQSLDQGLQFLIQYYNGEERAKGNILERFSAQQFPDLHSELNLSSLELGDSALYFCASSVNQETQYFGPGTRLLVL.

CDR3 loop: CASSPGGAGELFF. CDR3 bases: TGTGCCAGCAGTCCAGGGGGCGCCGGGGAGCTGTTTTTT. The chain uses TRBV9 and TRBJ2-2; 8 bases are a match to TRBD1. The CDR3 sequence is 13 residues long. V gave up 5 bases and J gave up 6 bases; unmatched junction bases: 3. From germline, CDR1 is SGDLS and CDR2 YYNGEE.

The chain employs TRBV13 and TRBJ1-2, with a weak D call TRBD1 (5 bases). V was shortened by 0 bases and J by 7 bases, with 15 bases between the two germline ends. The V gene's germline CDR1 is PRHDT and CDR2 FYEKMQ (reference sequence). CDR3 length: 15 residues. Here the CDR3 reads CASSLGAGPSVGYTF. In DNA, the CDR3 is TGTGCCAGCAGCTTAGGTGCAGGGCCGTCGGTTGGCTACACCTTC.

The gene calls are TRBV27 and TRBJ1-1; tentative D call: TRBD1 (6 bases). Per the germline V gene, CDR1 is MNHEY and CDR2 is SMNVEV (reference sequence). V lost 2 bases to trimming and J lost 0 bases, with 10 bases between them. This CDR3 is 15 amino acids long. The CDR3 loop is CASSLVGGVNTEAFF. For the CDR3, the DNA is TGTGCCAGCAGTTTAGTAGGGGGGGTGAACACTGAAGCTTTCTTT.

Concerning this clone itself: This same CDR3 is encoded by further DNA sequences in the sample. The V gene is TRBV5-1, the J gene TRBJ2-3, with 8 bases that match TRBD2. Trimming took 2 bases from V and 3 from J; bases not matched to a gene: 2. CDR1 and CDR2 from the germline V gene are SGHRS and YFSETQ. The CDR3 runs to 14 residues. CDR3 sequence (DNA): TGCGCCAGCAGCTTACGGGGGGGAACAGATACGCAGTATTTT. It is translated as CASSLRGGTDTQYF.

The chain carries TRBV2 and TRBJ2-7; D remains unclear. CDR1 and CDR2 from the germline V gene are SNHLY and FYNNEI. The CDR3 totals 14 residues. Trimming shortened V by 1 base and J by 2 bases, and 9 bases separated the two germline ends. In DNA form, the CDR3 reads TGTGCCAGCAGTGAAGACACGGTTGCCTACGAGCAGTACTTC. It translates to CASSEDTVAYEQYF.

This clone was detected a few times. The chain employs TRBV4-1 and TRBJ1-4; D perhaps matches TRBD1 (6 bases). CDR1 is MGHRA and CDR2 is YSYEKL in the germline V gene. CDR3 length equals 16 residues. Trimming cost V 3 bases and J 7 bases, with 18 bases left between them. Here the CDR3 reads CASSHYAGTRGEKLFF. For the CDR3, the DNA is TGCGCCAGCAGCCATTATGCTGGGACCAGGGGTGAAAAACTGTTTTTT.

This chain links TRBV7-9 with TRBJ2-7; TRBD1 aligns across 7 bases. Germline V lookup: CDR1 SEHNR, CDR2 FQNEAQ (reference sequence). V lost 4 bases and J lost 4; bases outside the gene matches: 13. The CDR3 covers 16 residues. As DNA, the CDR3 is TGTGCCAGCAGCTCCTCGACAGGGAGAATTGCGTACGAGCAGTACTTC. As protein: CASSSSTGRIAYEQYF.

This chain joins TRBV6-5 and TRBJ1-1, with D hard to call. Trimming removed 6 bases at V and 1 base at J, with 12 bases between. Germline V gene sequence: CDR1 MNHEY, CDR2 SVGAGI. The CDR3 has 14 residues. The CDR3 DNA sequence: TGTGCCAGCAGCCGGTTATTGGGGAACACTGAAGCTTTCTTT. This encodes CASSRLLGNTEAFF.

V and J are TRBV7-6 and TRBJ2-3; 8 bases line up with TRBD1. The CDR3 spans 13 residues. Germline V lookup: CDR1 SGHVS, CDR2 FNYEAQ. V lost 5 bases to trimming and J lost 6 bases; unmatched junction nucleotides: 4. For the CDR3, the DNA is TGTGCCAGCAGCCTGGACAGGGATGATACGCAGTATTTT. It encodes CASSLDRDDTQYF. The whole variable domain, filled in from reference TRBV7-6 and TRBJ2-3, reads GAGVSQSPRYKVTKRGQDVALRCDPISGHVSLYWYRQALGQGPEFLTYFNYEAQQDKSGLPNDRFSAERPEGSISTLTIQRTEQRDSAMYRCASSLDRDDTQYFGPGTRLTVL.

The V gene is TRBV30, the J gene TRBJ2-1; D may be TRBD2 (6 bases). The CDR3 loop spans 15 amino acids. Germline V CDR1 and CDR2: GTSNPN, SVGIG (reference sequence). V was shortened by 1 base and J by 6 bases, with 16 bases between the two germline ends. The CDR3 nucleotides read TGTGCCTGGAGTGCCCGGGACTTACGAGTCAATGAGCAGTTCTTC. This sequence encodes CAWSARDLRVNEQFF.

In this sample, this clone turned up a few times. The V and J genes are TRBV2 and TRBJ1-1; 7 bases agree with TRBD1. V was clipped by 6 bases and J by 1 base; unmatched bases: 11. Germline CDR1 reads SNHLY; CDR2 reads FYNNEI. The CDR3 spans 16 residues. The CDR3 nucleotides are TGTGCCAGCAGACTGAGGGGGCAGGGACCGAACACTGAAGCTTTCTTT. Its translation is CASRLRGQGPNTEAFF.

This clone showed up just once. V usage is TRBV11-2 and J usage is TRBJ1-1, with D uncertain. CDR3 length: 13 residues. V lost 5 bases and J 7 bases, leaving 14 bases between the germline ends. CDR1 is SGHAT, CDR2 FQNNGV, per germline. The CDR3 DNA is TGTGCCAGCAGCCCCACCTTTCAGCTTGAAGCTTTCTTT. Protein sequence: CASSPTFQLEAFF.